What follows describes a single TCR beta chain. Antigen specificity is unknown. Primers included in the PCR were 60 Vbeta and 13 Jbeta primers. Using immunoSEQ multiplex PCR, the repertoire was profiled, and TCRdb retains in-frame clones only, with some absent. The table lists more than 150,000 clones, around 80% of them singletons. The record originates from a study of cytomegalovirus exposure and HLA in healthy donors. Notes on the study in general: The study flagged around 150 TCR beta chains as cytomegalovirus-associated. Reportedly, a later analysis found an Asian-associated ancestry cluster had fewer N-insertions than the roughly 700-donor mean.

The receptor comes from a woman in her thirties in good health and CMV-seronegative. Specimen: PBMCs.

The CDR3 reads CASSVRPGQYNSPLHF. CDR3 coding DNA: TGTGCCAGCAGCGTACGCCCTGGACAGTATAATTCACCCCTCCACTTT. V gene TRBV9 combines with J gene TRBJ1-6, with a possible D match to TRBD1 (6 bases). The germline V and J ends were trimmed by 1 base and 4 bases, with 12 bases remaining between them. The CDR3 runs 16 residues. CDR1 and CDR2 from the germline V gene are SGDLS and YYNGEE.